A selection of T cell receptor beta chains follows, all from one sample in a study of T cells in Graves' hyperthyroidism and ophthalmopathy. In TCRdb, the multiplex PCR reads were re-called with MiXCR into one record per CDR3 protein. This table holds 300,000 to 450,000 distinct CDR3 sequences, approximately 15% found once. Source material: blood. The receptors stem from a woman aged 55-75 years with Graves' hyperthyroidism. CDR3s include the opening cysteine and the closing phenylalanine or tryptophan. The order of the fields is clone size, J gene, D gene, CDR3 length, V gene, CDR3 protein, CDR3 DNA. A D gene is named only where the DNA matches it firmly. Clone size is not always given. Where it is, it says once, few, many or a class for expanded clones.

>many|TRBJ1-4|-|15|TRBV19
CASRSGNSVMEKLFF
TGTGCCAGTAGGAGCGGTAACAGCGTCATGGAAAAACTGTTTTTT
>-|TRBJ1-6|-|16|TRBV6-1
CASSLHRNSYNSPLHF
TGTGCCAGCAGCCTTCACAGGAACTCCTATAATTCACCCCTCCACTTT
>-|TRBJ2-1|TRBD1|12|TRBV24-1
CATSDQGTGKFF
TGTGCCACCAGTGACCAAGGGACAGGGAAGTTCTTC
>many|TRBJ1-1|-|13|TRBV11-2
CASNPDTNTEAFF
TGTGCCAGCAACCCTGACACGAACACTGAAGCTTTCTTT
>many|TRBJ1-1|-|20|TRBV7-8
CASSLAPDLLIRRKDTEAFF
TGTGCCAGCAGCTTAGCACCGGACCTCTTAATAAGGAGGAAGGACACTGAAGCTTTCTTT
>-|TRBJ2-4|-|18|TRBV4-1
CASSQSPVGPRSGNIQYF
TGCGCCAGCAGCCAATCCCCCGTGGGCCCCAGGTCGGGAAACATTCAGTACTTC
>-|TRBJ2-5|-|14|TRBV5-4
CASSSGVTQETQYF
TGTGCCAGCAGCTCGGGGGTCACCCAAGAGACCCAGTACTTC
>-|TRBJ1-5|-|15|TRBV4-2
CASSQRTDSNQPQHF
TGTGCCAGCAGCCAGAGGACAGATAGCAATCAGCCCCAGCATTTT
>few|TRBJ1-1|-|15|TRBV29-1
CSVESLARANTEAFF
TGCAGCGTTGAGAGTCTGGCCAGGGCGAACACTGAAGCTTTCTTT
>many|TRBJ1-5|-|12|TRBV20-1
CSASRGGQPQHF
TGCAGTGCCTCCAGGGGAGGTCAGCCCCAGCATTTT
>many|TRBJ1-2|TRBD1|16|TRBV7-9
CASSPRDRGLRYGYTF
TGTGCCAGCAGTCCTCGGGACAGGGGGCTGCGCTATGGCTACACCTTC
>many|TRBJ2-2|TRBD1|16|TRBV7-8
CASSLVRDRYTGELFF
TGTGCCAGCAGCTTAGTCCGGGACAGATACACCGGGGAGCTGTTTTTT
>-|TRBJ2-6|TRBD2|18|TRBV7-9
CASTIGASGRVRANVLTF
TGTGCCAGCACCATCGGGGCTAGCGGGAGAGTAAGGGCCAACGTCCTGACTTTC
>few|TRBJ2-7|TRBD1|15|TRBV4-1
CASSQGQGVRYEQYF
TGCGCCAGCAGCCAGGGACAGGGGGTTCGGTACGAGCAGTACTTC
>-|TRBJ2-6|-|17|TRBV6-9
CASSYAGLISGANVLTF
TGTGCCAGCAGTTACGCGGGGCTGATCTCTGGGGCCAACGTCCTGACTTTC
>many|TRBJ1-1|-|15|TRBV5-1
CASSPPFSRNTEAFF
TGCGCCAGCAGCCCGCCCTTTAGCAGAAACACTGAAGCTTTCTTT
>many|TRBJ1-5|-|15|TRBV20-1
CSASSGPNGNQPQHF
TGCAGTGCCTCCTCCGGCCCCAATGGCAATCAGCCCCAGCATTTT
>many|TRBJ2-7|TRBD2|16|TRBV6-6
CASSYSSLAGSYEQYF
TGTGCCAGCAGTTACTCGTCCCTAGCGGGGTCCTACGAGCAGTACTTC
>many|TRBJ2-1|-|13|TRBV5-1
CASSPEIYNEQFF
TGCGCCAGCAGCCCCGAAATATACAATGAGCAGTTCTTC
>many|TRBJ1-2|-|14|TRBV2
CASSEYPRVGGYTF
TGTGCCAGCAGTGAATATCCCAGGGTCGGTGGCTACACCTTC
>many|TRBJ2-3|TRBD2|15|TRBV5-1
CASSLRAGETDTQYF
TGCGCCAGCAGCTTAAGAGCGGGAGAGACAGATACGCAGTATTTT
>-|TRBJ1-1|-|15|TRBV6-2/TRBV6-3
CASSVEARGTPEAFF
TGTGCCAGCAGCGTAGAGGCCCGAGGGACGCCTGAAGCTTTCTTT
>many|TRBJ2-4|TRBD1|14|TRBV29-1
CSVGEDRVGNIQYF
TGCAGCGTTGGAGAGGACAGGGTGGGAAACATTCAGTACTTC
>many|TRBJ2-1|TRBD1|14|TRBV2
CASSGGQGLNEQFF
TGTGCCAGCAGTGGTGGACAGGGTCTCAATGAGCAGTTCTTC
>-|TRBJ2-7|TRBD2|12|TRBV7-3
CASSPGGYEQHF
TGTGCTAGCAGCCCGGGGGGGTACGAGCAGCACTTC
>few|TRBJ2-3|-|14|TRBV6-1
CASSGGHGTDTQYF
TGTGCCAGCAGTGGCGGGCATGGCACAGATACGCAGTATTTT
>many|TRBJ2-5|-|14|TRBV7-9
CASTPQQGSETQYF
TGTGCCAGCACCCCCCAACAGGGCTCTGAGACCCAGTACTTC
>-|TRBJ1-1|-|14|TRBV15
CATSRGTTKNEAFF
TGTGCCACCAGCAGAGGTACAACCAAGAATGAAGCTTTCTTT
>many|TRBJ1-4|-|15|TRBV20-1
CSARPLGRINEKLFF
TGCAGTGCTAGACCCCTGGGGCGGATCAATGAAAAACTGTTTTTT
>few|TRBJ2-5|-|13|TRBV6-1
CASRTGTWETQYF
TGTGCCAGCAGGACGGGGACCTGGGAGACCCAGTACTTC
>many|TRBJ2-2|-|17|TRBV20-1
CSARDLEGVGNTGELFF
TGCAGTGCTAGAGATCTGGAAGGGGTGGGGAACACCGGGGAGCTGTTTTTT
>many|TRBJ1-3|-|16|TRBV5-1
CASSPVVSTSGNTIYF
TGCGCCAGCAGCCCCGTGGTTTCGACCTCTGGAAACACCATATATTTT
>many|TRBJ1-2|-|12|TRBV3-1
CASSQGNYGYTF
TGTGCCAGCAGCCAGGGCAACTATGGCTACACCTTC
>many|TRBJ2-7|TRBD1|14|TRBV10-2
CASKVGQGSYEQYF
TGCGCCAGCAAGGTGGGACAGGGGTCCTACGAGCAGTACTTC
>many|TRBJ1-5|TRBD1|16|TRBV7-8
CASSLGGQGEDQPQHF
TGTGCCAGCAGCTTAGGGGGACAGGGGGAGGATCAGCCCCAGCATTTT
>many|TRBJ2-7|-|15|TRBV27
CASSLKGQSSYEQYF
TGTGCCAGCAGTTTAAAGGGTCAGAGCTCCTACGAGCAGTACTTC
>many|TRBJ1-6|-|13|TRBV18
CASSPGSDSPLHF
TGTGCCAGCTCACCAGGTTCGGATTCACCCCTCCACTTT
>few|TRBJ1-2|-|19|TRBV6-1
CASNPLINTGSGANYGYTF
TGTGCCAGCAACCCCCTCATCAACACAGGGAGTGGGGCTAACTATGGCTACACCTTC
>-|TRBJ1-1|-|11|TRBV29-1
CSVVVLTEAFF
TGCAGCGTTGTTGTGCTCACTGAAGCTTTCTTT
>few|TRBJ2-5|TRBD2|16|TRBV24-1
CATSDLTLAGDETQYF
TGTGCCACCAGTGATTTAACTCTAGCGGGAGATGAGACCCAGTACTTC